Reported below is one T cell receptor (beta chain). Its antigen is not known. Next came a second PCR, run for about 7 to 12 cycles, which used a sample-barcoded 5' primer along with a J-beta primer mix. TCRdb processed the 5' RACE reads anew with MiXCR; each CDR3 protein has one entry. The data show hundreds of thousands of distinct CDR3 sequences, about half seen once. The sample originates from a study of blood T cells in healthy people across ages. This CDR3 contains 14 residues. Deletions cut 2 bases from V and 6 bases from J, with 12 bases between. The germline V gene has CDR1 SNHLY and CDR2 FYNNEI. Findings of the study overall: One million T cells yielded diversity estimates that were considered underestimates. A greater number of naive CD4+ cells and higher diversity distinguished long-lived donors from aged donors. Across the age range, TCR beta diversity per million T cells fell in a roughly linear way.

The sample consisted of blood. The V gene is TRBV2, the J gene TRBJ2-3; TRBD2 is a possible D gene (6 bases). This clonotype was sampled from an elderly man in good health. CDR3 sequence reads: CASSEWDWGDTQYF. CDR3 DNA sequence: TGTGCCAGCAGTGAATGGGACTGGGGGGATACGCAGTATTTT.